The present T cell receptor beta chain was sequenced within a study of OX40 agonist ivuxolimab in advanced cancers. Peripheral blood came from all dose cohorts at three timepoints. CDR3 size: 15 residues. Germline CDR1 is SGHAT and CDR2 is FQNNGV. The V and J ends lost 6 bases and 6 bases, in that order; junction bases with no gene match: 8. The method was immunoSEQ multiplex PCR; TCRdb's version includes in-frame clones alone and lacks a portion of them. The sample gives around 30,000 clones, roughly four fifths of which show up once; roughly a fifth is in the top ten. The TCR comes from an adult with an advanced solid tumor such as melanoma, head and neck, liver or kidney cancer. Sequencing was performed on CD4+ or CD8+ T cells sorted from blood, taken in a trial of the OX40 agonist ivuxolimab. J is TRBJ2-2 and V is TRBV11-2; 9 nucleotides align to TRBD1. The chain's CDR3 is CASRQTGGSAGELFF. The CDR3 region has the DNA TGTGCCAGCAGGCAAACAGGGGGCTCGGCCGGGGAGCTGTTTTTT.